The table lists the clone carrying this T cell receptor beta chain with many counts. The antigen is not known. The data originate from a study of T cells in Graves' hyperthyroidism and ophthalmopathy. Broader study findings: Among clonotypes expanded in thyroid above 0.001, most were also found in blood.

Not enrolled were patients with uncontrolled infection, other autoimmune disease, pregnancy or lactation. This CDR3 has 14 residues. Trimming cost V 2 bases and J 7 bases, with 17 bases left between them. Germline V CDR1 and CDR2: DFQATT, SNEGSKA (reference sequence). Amplified TCR beta CDR3 regions came from RNA transcripts. TCR CDR3 underwent first-round RT-PCR with the HTBI primer set. From the multiplex PCR reads, TCRdb called clonotypes with MiXCR, one entry per CDR3 protein. The sample contains about 610,000 distinct CDR3 sequences, just over 45% of which appear only once. This chain links TRBV20-1 with TRBJ1-1, with D hard to call. Sample: peripheral blood or thyroid tissue (not recorded which). This TCR was sampled from a woman aged 18-29 years with Graves' hyperthyroidism. In nucleotides, the CDR3 is TGCAGTGCTAGATTAGCTCAGTCGCTGGGTGAAGCTTTCTTT. Translating it yields CSARLAQSLGEAFF.